These 22 T cell receptor beta chains were sequenced from one sample in a study. Cells sorted as Tregs were CD4+, CD25+ and CD127-/low. TCRdb reprocessed the 5' RACE reads with MiXCR, giving one entry per CDR3 protein. The data contain more than 9,500 distinct CDR3 sequences, just over 25% of them seen just once; the ten biggest clones take up roughly 3.2%. The sequencing input was Tregs sorted from blood. These receptors all stem from a female donor with breast cancer.

This clonotype was counted at least ten times. J is TRBJ1-5 and V is TRBV3-1; D is undetermined. V lost 2 bases to trimming and J lost 2 bases, with 13 bases between them. CDR1 and CDR2 from the germline V gene are LGHDT and YNNKEL (reference sequence). The CDR3 totals 16 residues. The CDR3 here is CASSQIFWQGNQPQHF. CDR3 sequence (DNA): TGTGCCAGCAGCCAAATATTTTGGCAGGGCAATCAGCCCCAGCATTTT.

The V and J genes are TRBV7-9 and TRBJ2-7; possible D gene TRBD1, 6 bases. Germline CDR1 SEHNR, CDR2 FQNEAQ (reference sequence). Trimming removed 7 bases at V and 4 bases at J, with 11 bases between. There are 12 residues in the CDR3. The CDR3: CASTGHGYEQYF. CDR3 in DNA: TGTGCCAGCACGGGACACGGGTACGAGCAGTACTTC.

The rearrangement joins TRBV7-8 to TRBJ2-2; D is ambiguous. The germline CDR1 and CDR2 sequences are SGHVS and FQNEAQ. Trimming shortened V by 4 bases and J by 1 base, and 10 bases separated the two germline ends. This CDR3 has 15 residues. The CDR3 DNA is TGTGCCAGCAGCTCTTGGGCAGGGAACACCGGGGAGCTGTTTTTT. Translated: CASSSWAGNTGELFF.

This clonotype was detected many times. The rearrangement uses TRBV7-2 and TRBJ2-1; TRBD2 might be the D (5 bases). CDR1 SGHTA and CDR2 FQGNSA come from the germline V gene. The CDR3 consists of 14 residues. V shed 7 bases and J shed 7 bases, with 17 bases lying between them. The CDR3 spells CASITGIPGNEQFF. Written as DNA, the CDR3 is TGTGCCAGCATCACGGGGATCCCTGGGAATGAGCAGTTCTTC.

This clonotype appeared many times. The chain employs TRBV4-1 and TRBJ1-6; weak D call: TRBD1 (6 bases). From germline, CDR1 is MGHRA and CDR2 YSYEKL. The V end was cut by 2 bases, the J end by 4 bases, with 9 bases between. This CDR3 contains 15 residues. The CDR3 region is CASSQRQGYNSPLHF. In nucleotides, the CDR3 is TGCGCCAGCAGCCAACGCCAGGGGTATAATTCACCCCTCCACTTT.

V and J are TRBV5-1 and TRBJ2-7; unclear D gene. The V and J ends lost 0 bases and 0 bases respectively, with 7 bases between them. The CDR3 sequence is 14 residues long. Germline V CDR1 and CDR2: SGHRS, YFSETQ. The CDR3 DNA follows: TGCGCCAGCAGCTTGGAGGGCAGCTCCTACGAGCAGTACTTC. Translating it yields CASSLEGSSYEQYF.

The chain combines TRBV30 with TRBJ1-1; D gene ambiguous. The germline CDR1 and CDR2 sequences are GTSNPN and SVGIG (reference sequence). Between the trimmed V and J ends, which lost 5 bases and 0 bases, there was a span of 13 bases. CDR3 size: 14 residues. CDR3 residues: CAWEGGSMNTEAFF. Written as DNA, the CDR3 is TGTGCCTGGGAGGGTGGGAGCATGAACACTGAAGCTTTCTTT.

This clonotype was observed a few times. This sequence may be a read error, since a much larger clone differs from it by one base. The rearrangement uses TRBV25-1 and TRBJ2-1; D is possibly TRBD1 or TRBD2 (5 bases each). Germline lookup yields CDR1 MGHDK and CDR2 SYGVNS. The CDR3 contains 15 residues. The CDR3 DNA reads as TGTGCCAGCAGTGGAGGGGTGGGATCCTACAATGAGCGGTTCTTC. It is translated as CASSGGVGSYNERFF.

With regard to this clonotype: A much larger clone differs by one base, so this may be a read error. V usage is TRBV6-2 or TRBV6-3 and J usage is TRBJ1-5; D ambiguous. This CDR3 region has 17 residues. V lost 7 bases and J 3 bases, leaving 22 bases between the germline ends. Germline values: CDR1 MNHEY, CDR2 SVGEGT. CDR3 sequence reads: CASNPGHSGGDNQPQHF. The CDR3, as DNA: TGTGCCAGCAACCCCGGGCATTCGGGAGGTGACAATCAGCCCCAGCATTTT.

In this sample, this clonotype turned up many times. This sequence joins TRBV5-1 and TRBJ1-6, with no clear D. There are 15 residues in the CDR3. Trimming stripped 2 bases from V and 6 bases from J, with 12 bases between. Germline loops: CDR1 SGHRS, CDR2 YFSETQ. For the CDR3, the DNA is TGCGCCAGCAGCTTACGGCAGTCCAGTAATTCACCCCTCCACTTT. Residues: CASSLRQSSNSPLHF.

Turning to this clonotype: Being one base from a much bigger clone, this may be a read error. The chain links TRBV2 to TRBJ1-5; TRBD1 agrees at 9 bases. Germline lookup yields CDR1 SNHLY and CDR2 FYNNEI. Trimming at V came to 6 bases and at J to 0 bases, leaving 9 bases not matched to a gene. The CDR3 covers 17 residues. The CDR3 DNA is TGTGCCAGCAGACAAGACAGGGGGGGTTATAGCAATCAGCCCCAGCATTTT. Its protein product is CASRQDRGGYSNQPQHF.

Notes on this clonotype: This may come from a read error, since a much larger clone is one base off. Because it lacks the conserved phenylalanine or tryptophan at the end, this CDR3 is likely a read error. The chain uses TRBV7-9 and TRBJ1-1; no definite D call. Trimming left V 0 bases short and J 7 bases short, with 9 bases between. CDR3 length equals 13 residues. CDR1 SEHNR and CDR2 FQNEAQ come from the germline V gene (reference sequence). The CDR3 here is CASSLAVGDEAFL. In nucleotides, the CDR3 is TGTGCCAGCAGCTTAGCGGTGGGCGATGAAGCTTTCCTT.

This clonotype showed up many times. Here the CDR3 reads CASSLIAGEAYNEQFF. The CDR3 region has the DNA TGTGCCAGCAGCCTTATCGCCGGGGAGGCCTACAATGAGCAGTTCTTC. This sequence joins TRBV6-5 and TRBJ2-1; TRBD2 is a possible D gene (6 bases). V lost 6 bases, J lost 2 bases, and 17 bases lay in between. The CDR3 totals 16 residues. Germline V gene sequence: CDR1 MNHEY, CDR2 SVGAGI.

By share, this clonotype counts as medium-sized. The V gene is TRBV7-3, the J gene TRBJ2-1, with TRBD2 matching 12 bases. The germline V gene encodes CDR1 SGHTA and CDR2 FQGTGA. This CDR3 contains 15 residues. Trimming removed 6 bases from V and 2 bases from J; junction bases left unmatched: 2. In DNA, the CDR3 is TGTGCCAGCAGTTCTAGCGGGAGGGCCTACAATGAGCAGTTCTTC. This encodes CASSSSGRAYNEQFF.

This chain links TRBV5-1 with TRBJ2-5, with D possibly matching TRBD1 (5 bases). CDR3 size: 14 residues. Germline-derived CDR1 and CDR2 are SGHRS and YFSETQ. V was clipped by 0 bases and J by 2 bases, with 8 bases between them. CDR3: CASSLGGSQETQYF. As DNA, the CDR3 is TGCGCCAGCAGCTTGGGGGGCAGTCAAGAGACCCAGTACTTC.

There are many counts of this clonotype. The chain links TRBV6-5 to TRBJ2-1; D may be TRBD2 (5 bases). Trimming removed 5 bases from V and 2 bases from J, with 16 bases in between. The CDR3 loop spans 16 amino acids. Germline V CDR1 and CDR2: MNHEY, SVGAGI. CDR3 bases: TGTGCCAGCAGTACCCAAGCGGTTAGTCCCTACAATGAGCAGTTCTTC. Its translation is CASSTQAVSPYNEQFF.

V usage is TRBV6-6 and J usage is TRBJ2-7; D is undetermined. CDR3 length: 12 residues. With 8 bases removed from V and 0 bases from J, the gap between germline ends came to 8 bases. Looked up from germline, CDR1 is MNHNY and CDR2 is SVGAGI (reference sequence). This CDR3 reads CASLGSSYEQYF. CDR3 coding DNA: TGTGCCAGCTTGGGCAGCTCCTACGAGCAGTACTTC.

This clonotype was detected ten times or more. The genes are TRBV6-5 and TRBJ1-2; the D gene is possibly TRBD1 (5 bases). CDR1 and CDR2 (germline): MNHEY, SVGAGI. The CDR3 is 13 residues long. Trimming took off 5 bases at V and 4 bases at J, with 11 bases between the two ends. The CDR3 coding sequence is TGTGCCAGCAGTCCGGGGACCTCCTATGGCTACACCTTC. It is translated as CASSPGTSYGYTF.

Relative to its sample, this clonotype is medium-sized. The chain is built from TRBV4-1 and TRBJ2-3, with TRBD2 matching 11 bases. V was clipped by 4 bases and J by 4 bases; unmatched bases: 4. The CDR3 runs 15 residues. Germline-derived CDR1 and CDR2 are MGHRA and YSYEKL. The CDR3: CASSRVAGGPDTQYF. The CDR3 DNA is TGCGCCAGCAGCCGAGTAGCGGGAGGGCCAGATACGCAGTATTTT.

The chain recombines TRBV6-6 with TRBJ2-7; D gene uncertain. The CDR3 contains 14 residues. V lost 0 bases, J lost 2 bases, and 8 bases lay in between. In germline, CDR1 is MNHNY, CDR2 SVGAGI (reference sequence). The CDR3 bases are TGTGCCAGCAGTTACTCGACTGGCACCTACGAGCAGTACTTC. Protein product: CASSYSTGTYEQYF.

In its sample, this clonotype was seen many times. The V call is TRBV4-1, the J call TRBJ2-1; TRBD2 agrees at 11 bases. V was clipped by 5 bases and J by 4 bases; unmatched bases: 4. Germline CDR1 MGHRA, CDR2 YSYEKL. The CDR3 consists of 15 residues. CDR3 DNA: TGCGCCAGCAGCGCCGGGACTAGCGGTTACAATGAGCAGTTCTTC. Translation gives CASSAGTSGYNEQFF.

In its sample, this clonotype is medium-sized (0.01 to 0.1%). The chain carries TRBV6-1 and TRBJ1-5; no clear D. V was cut by 2 bases and J by 0 bases, with 11 bases left in between. CDR3 length equals 16 residues. Germline CDR1 is MNHNS and CDR2 is SASEGT. CDR3 sequence reads: CASSEKGSYSNQPQHF. CDR3 in DNA: TGTGCCAGCAGTGAAAAAGGTTCCTATAGCAATCAGCCCCAGCATTTT.